This T cell receptor beta chain was recorded in a study of blood T cell repertoires in COVID-19. Background on the study: Acute-phase and convalescent COVID-19 samples originated in the United States, Italy and Spain. In each case, the material was cDNA or gDNA derived from T cells, B-cell-depleted T cells, or PBMCs.

The authors' processing: Estimation of nucleated cell counts relied on the amplification of reference gene primers. The protocol was immunoSEQ multiplex PCR, while the TCRdb copy is restricted to in-frame clones and leaves out a portion. V, J and clone size were drawn from that table, and D and trimming were deduced from the DNA. The sample lists 140,000 to 150,000 clones, roughly 80% seen once, with nearly 3% in the top ten. The junction had 8 bases not matched to a gene; V was cut back by 3 bases and J by 6 bases. Per germline, CDR1 SGHTA and CDR2 FQGNSA. The CDR3 totals 16 residues. The sample comprised peripheral blood. The clonotype was recovered from a woman aged 40-49 years with active or convalescent COVID-19. The chain uses TRBV7-2 and TRBJ2-2, with 9 bases lining up with TRBD2. The CDR3 coding sequence is TGTGCCAGCAGCTTTGTAGGGACTAGCAACTCCGGGGAGCTGTTTTTT. Translated: CASSFVGTSNSGELFF.